This T cell receptor (beta chain) was recovered during a study of CD8+CD57+ T cells in acquired aplastic anemia. General study findings and limits: Levels of CD8+ Simpson's diversity were not significantly distinct in patients versus controls. Roughly 30 CD8+ CDR3 sequences occurred in both the patients and the controls.

The authors sequenced patients whose flow cytometry had shown CD8+CD57+ cell expansion. Each patient carried a diagnosis of severe acquired aplastic anemia. There was no therapy given to any patient before the blood sampling took place. TCR beta VDJ and CDR3 profiles were obtained from a genomic DNA template. TCRdb reprocessed the reads via MiXCR and lists one record per CDR3 protein. The sample records about 180,000 distinct CDR3 sequences, under 55% being singletons. This clonotype has only one observation. Antigen specificity is unknown. The CDR3 runs to 14 residues. CDR1 is SGHTA, CDR2 FQGNSA, per germline.

Material: sorted CD4+, CD8+, or CD8+CD57+ T cells (not recorded which) from PBMCs. The TCR comes from a human donor with aplastic anemia. V and J are TRBV7-2 and TRBJ2-5; TRBD1 or TRBD2 may be the D gene (5 bases each). Gene TRBJ2-7 matches the end of the DNA better, so the J call may be wrong. The CDR3 is CASSPVGEIYEQYF. DNA for the CDR3: TGTGCCAGCAGCCCAGTGGGGGAAATCTACGAGCAGTACTTC.